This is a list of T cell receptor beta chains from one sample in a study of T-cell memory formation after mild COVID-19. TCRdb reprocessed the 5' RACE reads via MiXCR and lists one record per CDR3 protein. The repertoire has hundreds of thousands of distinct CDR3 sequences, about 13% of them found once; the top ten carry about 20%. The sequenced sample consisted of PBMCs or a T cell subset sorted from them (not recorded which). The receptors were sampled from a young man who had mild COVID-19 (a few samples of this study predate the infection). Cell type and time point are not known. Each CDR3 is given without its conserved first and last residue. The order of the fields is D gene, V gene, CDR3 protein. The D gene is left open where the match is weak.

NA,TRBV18,ARPPPNTEAF
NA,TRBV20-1,SASWGVETQY
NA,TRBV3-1,ASSQVRGSGNYGYT
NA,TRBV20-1,SAHRDSGNTIY
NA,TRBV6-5,ASREGGEGTQY
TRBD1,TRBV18,ASSPSWDRGPEQY
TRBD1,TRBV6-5,ASSYSTGIVYEQY
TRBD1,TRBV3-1,ASSQETPGTGVPNEQF
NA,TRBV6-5,ASSLDRSGNTEAF
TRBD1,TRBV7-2,ASSRTGNYEQY
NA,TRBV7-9,ASSLEF
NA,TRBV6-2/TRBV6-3,ASLPTGLPREYEQY
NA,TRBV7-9,ASSEWAGFGQY
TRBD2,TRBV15,ATRGAFERGGTDTQY
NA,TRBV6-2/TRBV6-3,ASSPRGGHQPQH
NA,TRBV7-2,ASSLTADSYEQY
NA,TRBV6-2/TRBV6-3,ASMDSATQY
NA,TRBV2,ASVEGGRTGELF
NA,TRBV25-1,ASRSDTFTDTQY
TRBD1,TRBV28,ASGALRDSAKLF
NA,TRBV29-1,SARGTGSPGYT
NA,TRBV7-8,ASTRIQGLAAQETQY
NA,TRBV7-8,ASSPPRQGNLSPLH
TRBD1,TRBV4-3,ASSQVPGQARDGYT
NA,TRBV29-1,SVSSPYGYT
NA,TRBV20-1,SASPGPTQY
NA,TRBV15,ATGGQNTGDLF
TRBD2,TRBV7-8,ASSLLTGLAGAVGELF
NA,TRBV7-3,ASSPQPQETQY
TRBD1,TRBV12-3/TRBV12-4,ASSSTGGLQPQH
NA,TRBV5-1,ASSFYRPPTGELF
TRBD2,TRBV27,ASHLAGREWEQF
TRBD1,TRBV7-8,ASSPGTDGYGYT
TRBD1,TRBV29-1,SARQGVDSPLH
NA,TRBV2,ASSRDIMSEQY
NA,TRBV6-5,ASTPLNRATESNTEAF
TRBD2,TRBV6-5,ATTGGGGFYNEQF
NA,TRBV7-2,ASRGKRNRAGDTQY
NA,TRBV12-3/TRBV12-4,ASTEGGNEQF
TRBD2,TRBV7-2,ASSAHGGANDEQY
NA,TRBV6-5,ASSYSSTGYEQY
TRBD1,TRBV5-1,ASSLRPGGVADYGYT
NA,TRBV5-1,ASSSNLNYGYT
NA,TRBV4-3,ASSQEGWDNTGELF
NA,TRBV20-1,SARVPSYGYT
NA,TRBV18,ASSPQEISGANVLT
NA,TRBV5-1,ASSTGQGDEKLF
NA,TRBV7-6,ASSLWGMGDSDTQY
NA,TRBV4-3,ASSQDRGASGIVTDTQY
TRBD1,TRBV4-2,ASSQEQGSEQY
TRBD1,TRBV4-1,ASSQASGTGDQPQH
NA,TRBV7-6,ASGPVTDTQY
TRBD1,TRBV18,ASSRGAGQGYEQY
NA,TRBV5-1,ASSLDPGTQPQH
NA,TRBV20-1,SARANGGPTDTQY
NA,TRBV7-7,ASSTQAPGAAMLGGEAF
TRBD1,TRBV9,ASSAESGQYTGELF
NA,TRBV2,ASSESGYEQF